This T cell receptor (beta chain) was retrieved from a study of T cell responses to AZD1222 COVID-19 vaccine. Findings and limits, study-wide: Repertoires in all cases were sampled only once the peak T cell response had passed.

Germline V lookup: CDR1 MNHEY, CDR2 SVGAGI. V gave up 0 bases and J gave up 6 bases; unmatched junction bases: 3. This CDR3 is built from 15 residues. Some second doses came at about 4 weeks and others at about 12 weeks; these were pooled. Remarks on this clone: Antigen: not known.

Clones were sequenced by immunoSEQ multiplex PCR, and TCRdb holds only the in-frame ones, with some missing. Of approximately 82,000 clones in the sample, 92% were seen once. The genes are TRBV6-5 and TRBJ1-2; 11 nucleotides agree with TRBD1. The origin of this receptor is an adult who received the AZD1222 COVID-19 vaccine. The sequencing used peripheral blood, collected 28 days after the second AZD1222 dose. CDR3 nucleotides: TGTGCCAGCAGTTACTCGGGACAGGGGGGAAATGGCTACACCTTC. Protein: CASSYSGQGGNGYTF.